A single sample gave rise to the 29 T cell receptor beta chains below, sequenced in a study of PD-1 blockade in classical Hodgkin lymphoma. The time point here: cycle 4 day 1 (C4D1), after 5 to 7 weeks of nivolumab. All trial patients relapsed after autologous stem cell transplantation. Profiled with immunoSEQ multiplex PCR; TCRdb holds only in-frame clones, not every one. The data show tens of thousands of clones, 80% seen once. The sample consisted of peripheral blood mononuclear cells (PBMCs), taken before the fourth cycle of nivolumab. All receptors come from a human donor with classical Hodgkin lymphoma.

The chain employs TRBV10-3 and TRBJ2-4, with D maybe TRBD1 (5 bases). V dropped 3 bases and J dropped 4 bases, with 13 bases sitting between them. The germline V gene has CDR1 ENHRY and CDR2 SYGVKD. The CDR3 spans 15 residues. The CDR3 is CAISEGREGKNIQYF. The CDR3 DNA is TGTGCCATCAGTGAAGGCAGGGAAGGAAAAAACATTCAGTACTTC.

The chain carries TRBV30 and TRBJ1-1; perhaps TRBD1 as D (5 bases). CDR1 GTSNPN and CDR2 SVGIG come from the germline V gene (reference sequence). The CDR3 contains 11 residues. The V end was cut by 0 bases, the J end by 11 bases, with 10 bases between. The CDR3 DNA reads TGTGCCTGGAGTGTAGGTGGGGCGGCTTTCTTT. Its translation: CAWSVGGAAFF.

The rearrangement joins TRBV5-6 to TRBJ2-5; D is perhaps TRBD2 (6 bases). The V gene's germline CDR1 is SGHDT and CDR2 YYEEEE. Trimming shortened V by 4 bases and J by 1 base, and 17 bases separated the two germline ends. The CDR3 runs 16 residues. CDR3 sequence reads: CASSLRLGGGQETQYF. CDR3 DNA: TGTGCCAGCAGCCTAAGACTAGGAGGCGGCCAAGAGACCCAGTACTTC.

V usage is TRBV7-2 and J usage is TRBJ2-4; 7 bases are a match to TRBD2. The V gene's germline CDR1 is SGHTA and CDR2 FQGNSA. The V gene end was trimmed by 3 bases and the J gene end by 16 bases; junction bases not matched to a gene: 15. The length of the CDR3 is 14 residues. Here the CDR3 reads CASSLNPGLEALYF. CDR3 sequence (DNA): TGTGCCAGCAGCTTGAATCCCGGACTAGAAGCCCTCTACTTC. Supplemented by reference TRBV7-2 and TRBJ2-4, the full variable domain reads GAGVSQSPSNKVTEKGKDVELRCDPISGHTALYWYRQSLGQGLEFLIYFQGNSAPDKSGLPSDRFSAERTGGSVSTLTIQRTQQEDSAVYLCASSLNPGLEALYFGAGTRLSVL.

This chain links TRBV25-1 with TRBJ2-3, with TRBD2 identical over 11 bases. The germline CDR1 and CDR2 sequences are MGHDK and SYGVNS. J gave up 5 bases and V 8 bases, and 18 bases lay outside the gene matches. The CDR3 is 18 amino acids. The DNA for the CDR3 is TGTGCCAGCGGTAGAGGTCTAGCGGGGGGCGCTGGGCTAGATACGCAGTATTTT. This translates into CASGRGLAGGAGLDTQYF.

The J gene is TRBJ2-7, the V gene TRBV6-6; D perhaps matches TRBD2 (5 bases). V was shortened by 2 bases and J by 0 bases, with 14 bases between the two germline ends. The CDR3 has 16 amino acids. Germline V gene data show CDR1 as MNHNY and CDR2 as SVGAGI (reference sequence). The chain's CDR3 is CASSYPAGKPSYEQYF. In DNA form, the CDR3 reads TGTGCCAGCAGTTACCCCGCGGGTAAACCCTCCTACGAGCAGTACTTC.

The chain recombines TRBV11-2 with TRBJ1-1; a weak D match, TRBD1 (5 bases). The CDR3 has 15 residues. In germline, CDR1 is SGHAT, CDR2 FQNNGV. V was pared by 5 bases and J by 5 bases, with 18 bases between. The CDR3 loop is CASSDPGGGWTEAFF. For the CDR3, the DNA is TGTGCCAGCAGCGACCCCGGGGGGGGATGGACTGAAGCTTTCTTT.

The table lists this clone with a count of one. The chain joins TRBV5-1 to TRBJ1-3, with 8 bases aligning to TRBD1. Germline CDR1 and CDR2: SGHRS and YFSETQ. J gave up 2 bases and V 4 bases, and 5 bases lay outside the gene matches. CDR3 length: 15 residues. The CDR3 sequence is CASSQTGAAGNTIYF. The CDR3 DNA reads as TGCGCCAGCAGCCAGACAGGGGCGGCTGGAAACACCATATATTTT. The whole variable domain, remainder taken from reference TRBV5-1 and TRBJ1-3, is KAGVTQTPRYLIKTRGQQVTLSCSPISGHRSVSWYQQTPGQGLQFLFEYFSETQRNKGNFPGRFSGRQFSNSRSEMNVSTLELGDSALYLCASSQTGAAGNTIYFGEGSWLTVV.

Note on this clone: The junction differs from germline at one of its ends, possibly a read error. This chain connects TRBV30 to TRBJ1-2; 8 bases align to TRBD1. Germline CDR1 reads GTSNPN; CDR2 reads SVGIG (reference sequence). This CDR3 is 11 amino acids long. CDR3 bases: TGTGCCTGGGTGACAGGGGTCAGACAAACTTTC. This encodes CAWVTGVRQTF. The full variable domain, in which reference TRBV30 and TRBJ1-2 provide the parts outside the CDR3, is SQTIHQWPATLVQPVGSPLSLECTVEGTSNPNLYWYRQAAGRGLQLLFYSVGIGQISSEVPQNLSASRPQDRQFILSSKKLLLSDSGFYLCAWVTGVRQTFGSGTRLTVV.

The rearrangement joins TRBV30 to TRBJ1-1, with TRBD1 as a possible D gene (6 bases). The length of the CDR3 is 12 residues. V shed 1 base and J shed 7 bases, with 10 bases lying between them. Germline CDR1 GTSNPN, CDR2 SVGIG (reference sequence). The chain's CDR3 is CAWSGGQIEAFF. CDR3 sequence (DNA): TGTGCCTGGAGTGGAGGACAGATTGAAGCTTTCTTT. Looking up the rest from reference TRBV30 and TRBJ1-1 gives the full variable domain: SQTIHQWPATLVQPVGSPLSLECTVEGTSNPNLYWYRQAAGRGLQLLFYSVGIGQISSEVPQNLSASRPQDRQFILSSKKLLLSDSGFYLCAWSGGQIEAFFGQGTRLTVV.

The J gene is TRBJ1-5, the V gene TRBV19; 8 bases agree with TRBD1. With 8 bases clipped from V and 5 bases from J, the junction kept 11 bases outside the gene matches. Germline CDR1 LNHDA, CDR2 SQIVND (reference sequence). The CDR3 sequence is 15 residues long. Written as DNA, the CDR3 is TGTGCCAGTTGCGTCGGCAGGGGGCTACATCAGCCCCAGCATTTT. Its protein is CASCVGRGLHQPQHF.

This chain connects TRBV5-4 to TRBJ1-3; D unresolved. The V gene lost 1 base and the J gene lost 4 bases, with 3 bases spanning the gap. This CDR3 has 12 residues. Germline loops: CDR1 SGHNT, CDR2 YYREEE (reference sequence). The CDR3: CASSLRGNTIYF. CDR3 coding DNA: TGTGCCAGCAGCTTGAGGGGAAACACCATATATTTT.

The chain employs TRBV9 and TRBJ2-3, with D possibly matching TRBD2 (6 bases). V was shortened by 4 bases and J by 5 bases, with 17 bases between the two germline ends. CDR1 is SGDLS, CDR2 YYNGEE, per germline. The length of the CDR3 is 15 residues. CDR3 nucleotides: TGTGCCAGCAGCTATAATGGCGGGGACGAAGATACGCAGTATTTT. This sequence encodes CASSYNGGDEDTQYF. The full variable domain, its missing parts supplied by reference TRBV9 and TRBJ2-3, is DSGVTQTPKHLITATGQRVTLRCSPRSGDLSVYWYQQSLDQGLQFLIQYYNGEERAKGNILERFSAQQFPDLHSELNLSSLELGDSALYFCASSYNGGDEDTQYFGPGTRLTVL.

The chain is built from TRBV5-1 and TRBJ1-2; TRBD1 aligns across 9 bases. CDR1 and CDR2 from the germline V gene are SGHRS and YFSETQ. The trim removed 3 bases at V and 8 bases at J, leaving 11 bases unmatched. The CDR3 totals 15 residues. CDR3 nucleotides: TGCGCCAGCAGCTCGGCCGCCGGGACAGGGAACGGCTACACCTTC. Amino acids: CASSSAAGTGNGYTF.

The chain uses TRBV13 and TRBJ2-3; weak D call: TRBD2 (6 bases). Germline CDR1 and CDR2: PRHDT and FYEKMQ (reference sequence). Deletions cut 2 bases from V and 0 bases from J, with 21 bases between. This CDR3 has 19 residues. The CDR3 sequence: CASSLTGVGASPSTDTQYF. The CDR3 DNA is TGTGCCAGCAGCTTAACGGGGGTAGGGGCCTCCCCTAGCACAGATACGCAGTATTTT.

The rearrangement links TRBV5-1 to TRBJ2-1; no clear D. In germline, CDR1 is SGHRS, CDR2 YFSETQ. Trimming left V 3 bases short and J 7 bases short, with 14 bases between. The CDR3 runs 14 residues. CDR3 loop: CASSSANGRNEQFF. The CDR3 DNA sequence: TGCGCCAGCAGCTCTGCGAATGGGCGGAATGAGCAGTTCTTC.

V is TRBV11-3 and J is TRBJ1-2; maybe TRBD1 (5 bases). Germline CDR1 SGHNT, CDR2 YENEEA. CDR3 length equals 14 residues. The V end lost 0 bases, the J end lost 8 bases, and 13 bases lay between the germline ends. In DNA, the CDR3 is TGTGCCAGCAGCTTAGATTTCACCGGGGCCGGCTACACCTTC. This gives the protein CASSLDFTGAGYTF.

The chain couples TRBV6-6 to TRBJ2-7; 7 bases line up with TRBD2. The germline gives CDR1 MNHNY, CDR2 SVGAGI (reference sequence). The CDR3 runs 13 residues. V shed 8 bases and J 7 bases; nucleotides not matched to a gene: 11. CDR3 nucleotides: TGTGCCAGCCTGATGGGAGGGAGTAGGGAGCAGTACTTC. Its translation: CASLMGGSREQYF.

The V gene is TRBV19, the J gene TRBJ2-1; possible D gene TRBD1, 7 bases. This CDR3 contains 13 residues. Germline V gene lookup returns CDR1 LNHDA and CDR2 SQIVND (reference sequence). The V end lost 3 bases, the J end lost 10 bases, and 13 bases lay between the germline ends. CDR3 loop: CASSIFRGREQFF. CDR3 coding DNA: TGTGCCAGTAGTATCTTCAGGGGGAGGGAGCAGTTCTTC.

This clone was seen just once. This chain connects TRBV6-5 to TRBJ2-2; 9 positions agree with TRBD1. The J segment lost 7 bases and the V segment lost 6 bases, leaving 6 bases of the junction unmatched. This CDR3 has 14 amino acids. CDR1 MNHEY and CDR2 SVGAGI come from the germline V gene. The CDR3 DNA reads TGTGCCAGCAGGGCGGGACAGGGCATCGGGGAGCTGTTTTTT. It codes for CASRAGQGIGELFF.

This clone was seen only a few times. The chain employs TRBV14 and TRBJ1-1; the D is unclear. CDR1 is SGHDN and CDR2 is FVKESK in the germline V gene. Deletions cut 4 bases from V and 1 base from J, with 1 base between. This CDR3 is built from 11 residues. CDR3 amino acids: CASSPNTEAFF. The CDR3 bases are TGTGCCAGCAGCCCGAACACTGAAGCTTTCTTT.

J is TRBJ2-7 and V is TRBV19; the D gene could be TRBD1 or TRBD2 (5 bases each). Trimming stripped 3 bases from V and 0 bases from J, with 12 bases between. The length of the CDR3 is 15 residues. CDR1 and CDR2 (germline): LNHDA, SQIVND (reference sequence). The CDR3 is CASSMGDASSYEQYF. In DNA, the CDR3 is TGTGCCAGTAGTATGGGGGACGCAAGCTCCTACGAGCAGTACTTC.

This chain links TRBV29-1 with TRBJ1-5; the D is unclear. CDR3 length: 13 amino acids. V was pared by 6 bases and J by 4 bases, with 13 bases between. Germline lookup yields CDR1 SQVTM and CDR2 ANQGSEA. CDR3 region: CSVETSKNQPQHF. In DNA, the CDR3 is TGCAGCGTCGAAACTTCCAAGAATCAGCCCCAGCATTTT.

The chain couples TRBV29-1 to TRBJ2-3, with D possibly TRBD2 on 5 matching bases. From germline, CDR1 is SQVTM and CDR2 ANQGSEA. The germline V and J ends were trimmed by 7 bases and 3 bases, with 26 bases remaining between them. This CDR3 is built from 17 residues. The DNA of the CDR3 is TGCAGCGAACTGAGGTTTGAACTAGACCCTTGGACAGATACGCAGTATTTT. This sequence encodes CSELRFELDPWTDTQYF.

This chain uses TRBV19 with TRBJ2-7, with a possible D match to TRBD1 (5 bases). From germline, CDR1 is LNHDA and CDR2 SQIVND (reference sequence). The CDR3 runs 16 residues. V shed 5 bases and J shed 3 bases, with 20 bases lying between them. The chain's CDR3 is CASSAWAKAGYYEQYF. The CDR3 DNA follows: TGTGCCAGTAGTGCATGGGCGAAGGCAGGGTACTACGAGCAGTACTTC.

The sample holds one count of this clone. In nucleotides, the CDR3 is TGCGCCAGCAGCCAAGTACAGGGGTCTATGAACACTGAAGCTTTCTTT. It yields the protein CASSQVQGSMNTEAFF. V gene TRBV4-1 combines with J gene TRBJ1-1; TRBD1 matches at 7 bases. Germline values: CDR1 MGHRA, CDR2 YSYEKL. This CDR3 spans 16 amino acids. The trim removed 1 base at V and 0 bases at J, leaving 5 bases unmatched.

The rearrangement uses TRBV25-1 and TRBJ2-2; D unresolved. In germline, CDR1 is MGHDK, CDR2 SYGVNS. This CDR3 region has 13 residues. V was shortened by 4 bases and J by 5 bases, with 8 bases between the two germline ends. The CDR3 sequence: CASSGGPTGELFF. In nucleotides, the CDR3 is TGTGCCAGCAGTGGTGGGCCTACCGGGGAGCTGTTTTTT.

The chain has TRBV30 and TRBJ2-5; 7 bases agree with TRBD2. Germline V gene lookup returns CDR1 GTSNPN and CDR2 SVGIG (reference sequence). This CDR3 spans 14 amino acids. V lost 3 bases, J lost 1 base, and 5 bases stayed unmatched. The CDR3 reads CAWRTSVIQETQYF. The CDR3 region has the DNA TGTGCCTGGAGAACTAGCGTCATCCAAGAGACCCAGTACTTC. Together with reference TRBV30 and TRBJ2-5, the CDR3 gives the full variable domain: SQTIHQWPATLVQPVGSPLSLECTVEGTSNPNLYWYRQAAGRGLQLLFYSVGIGQISSEVPQNLSASRPQDRQFILSSKKLLLSDSGFYLCAWRTSVIQETQYFGPGTRLLVL.

This clone was detected only once. The J gene is TRBJ2-3, the V gene TRBV4-3; weak D call: TRBD1 (6 bases). The CDR3 sequence is 15 residues long. Trimming took off 0 bases at V and 4 bases at J, with 11 bases between the two ends. Germline V gives CDR1 LGHNA, CDR2 YSLEER. Here the CDR3 reads CASSQDGPGADTQYF. The CDR3 DNA follows: TGCGCCAGCAGCCAAGACGGACCAGGGGCAGATACGCAGTATTTT.